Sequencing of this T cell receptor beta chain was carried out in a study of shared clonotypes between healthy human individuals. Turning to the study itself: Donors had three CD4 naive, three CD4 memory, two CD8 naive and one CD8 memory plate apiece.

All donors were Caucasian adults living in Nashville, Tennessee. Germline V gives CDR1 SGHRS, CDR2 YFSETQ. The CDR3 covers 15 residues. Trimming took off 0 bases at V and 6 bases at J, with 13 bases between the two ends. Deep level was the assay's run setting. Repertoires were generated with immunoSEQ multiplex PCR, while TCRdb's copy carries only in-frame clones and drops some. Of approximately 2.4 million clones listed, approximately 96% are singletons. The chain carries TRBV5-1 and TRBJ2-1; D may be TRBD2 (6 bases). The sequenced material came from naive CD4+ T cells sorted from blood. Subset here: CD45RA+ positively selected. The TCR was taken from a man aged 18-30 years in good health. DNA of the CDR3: TGCGCCAGCAGCTTGGAAGCGGGTAAAAGCAATGAGCAGTTCTTC. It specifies CASSLEAGKSNEQFF. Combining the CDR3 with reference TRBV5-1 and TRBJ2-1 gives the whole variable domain KAGVTQTPRYLIKTRGQQVTLSCSPISGHRSVSWYQQTPGQGLQFLFEYFSETQRNKGNFPGRFSGRQFSNSRSEMNVSTLELGDSALYLCASSLEAGKSNEQFFGPGTRLTVL.